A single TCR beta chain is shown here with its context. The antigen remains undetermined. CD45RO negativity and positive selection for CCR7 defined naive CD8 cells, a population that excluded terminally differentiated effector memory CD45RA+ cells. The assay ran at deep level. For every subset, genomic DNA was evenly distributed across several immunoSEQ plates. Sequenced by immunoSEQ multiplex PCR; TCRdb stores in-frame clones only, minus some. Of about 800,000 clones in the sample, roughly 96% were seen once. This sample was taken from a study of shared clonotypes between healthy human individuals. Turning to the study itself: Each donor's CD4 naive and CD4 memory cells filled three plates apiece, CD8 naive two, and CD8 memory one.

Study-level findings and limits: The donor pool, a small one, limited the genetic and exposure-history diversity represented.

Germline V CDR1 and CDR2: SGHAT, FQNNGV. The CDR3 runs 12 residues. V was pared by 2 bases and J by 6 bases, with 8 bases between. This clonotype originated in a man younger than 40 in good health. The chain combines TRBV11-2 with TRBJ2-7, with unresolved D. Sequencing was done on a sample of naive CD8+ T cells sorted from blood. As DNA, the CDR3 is TGTGCCAGCAGCTTATTCTCTCGCGAGCAGTACTTC. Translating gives CASSLFSREQYF.